The 17 T cell receptor beta chains in this list originate from one sample, sequenced in a study of blood T cell repertoires in COVID-19. TCRdb's copy holds only in-frame clones and misses some; the assay was immunoSEQ multiplex PCR. Among about 210,000 clones listed, 75% to 90% were seen once. The material sequenced was peripheral blood. The receptors here all came from a middle-aged woman with acute or convalescent COVID-19.

This rearrangement joins TRBV3-1 (or the pseudogene TRBV3-2) to TRBJ2-5; D is unresolved. This CDR3 spans 14 amino acids. Trimming stripped 3 bases from V and 0 bases from J, with 8 bases between. Germline V gene sequence: CDR1 LGHDT, CDR2 YNNKEL (reference sequence). The CDR3 DNA is TGTGCCAGCAGCCATGAGCCGTACCAAGAGACCCAGTACTTC. Protein product: CASSHEPYQETQYF.

The V call is TRBV6-5, the J call TRBJ2-2; a weak D match, TRBD2 (5 bases). This CDR3 spans 15 amino acids. The germline gives CDR1 MNHEY, CDR2 SVGAGI. V shed 6 bases and J shed 4 bases, with 15 bases lying between them. The CDR3 here is CASRGGDRGTGELFF. CDR3 sequence (DNA): TGTGCCAGCAGAGGAGGAGACCGGGGCACCGGGGAGCTGTTTTTT.

This clone was recorded a few times. The genes are TRBV3-1 (or the pseudogene TRBV3-2) and TRBJ1-2; no definite D call. The germline CDR1 and CDR2 sequences are LGHDT and YNNKEL (reference sequence). Trimming removed 4 bases from V and 2 bases from J, with 14 bases in between. The length of the CDR3 is 15 residues. This CDR3 is CASSPSEEGNYGYTF. The CDR3, as DNA: TGTGCCAGCAGCCCCAGCGAGGAGGGAAACTATGGCTACACCTTC.

V gene TRBV7-8 combines with J gene TRBJ1-3; possibly TRBD1 for D (5 bases). Deletions cut 4 bases from V and 4 bases from J, with 8 bases between. The germline V gene has CDR1 SGHVS and CDR2 FQNEAQ. The CDR3 runs 13 residues. CDR3 sequence (DNA): TGTGCCAGCAGCTCGGACACAGGAAACACCATATATTTT. It codes for CASSSDTGNTIYF.

This clone appeared a few times. The J gene is TRBJ1-6, the V gene TRBV4-2, with D uncertain. The V and J ends lost 4 bases and 7 bases respectively, with 14 bases between them. The CDR3 sequence is 15 residues long. Germline V gene lookup returns CDR1 LGHNA and CDR2 YNFKEQ. In DNA, the CDR3 is TGTGCCAGCAGCCTCCTGGAGGGTTGGAATTCACCCCTCCACTTT. Protein: CASSLLEGWNSPLHF.

The chain uses TRBV6-4 and TRBJ1-1, with D possibly being TRBD1 (6 bases). The germline gives CDR1 MRHNA, CDR2 SNTAGT. V was trimmed by 5 bases and J by 4 bases, leaving 17 bases between them. CDR3 length: 15 residues. The CDR3 region has the DNA TGTGCCAGCAGTCCCAAAATGGCAGGGGTCACTGAAGCTTTCTTT. This codes for CASSPKMAGVTEAFF.

The chain combines TRBV18 with TRBJ2-3; D is perhaps TRBD2 (7 bases). The CDR3 is 15 residues long. CDR1 is KGHSH, CDR2 LQKENI, per germline. V dropped 0 bases and J dropped 4 bases, with 11 bases sitting between them. The CDR3 nucleotides are TGTGCCAGCTCACCACCGGGGGGGGCCGCAGATACGCAGTATTTT. Its protein is CASSPPGGAADTQYF. The whole variable domain, remainder taken from reference TRBV18 and TRBJ2-3, is NAGVMQNPRHLVRRRGQEARLRCSPMKGHSHVYWYRQLPEEGLKFMVYLQKENIIDESGMPKERFSAEFPKEGPSILRIQQVVRGDSAAYFCASSPPGGAADTQYFGPGTRLTVL.

This rearrangement joins TRBV19 to TRBJ1-6; 7 nucleotides align to TRBD1. The CDR3 has 14 residues. V lost 4 bases and J lost 9; bases outside the gene matches: 6. Germline V gene sequence: CDR1 LNHDA, CDR2 SQIVND (reference sequence). CDR3 loop: CASSKDRVRSPLHF. CDR3 sequence (DNA): TGTGCCAGTAGTAAAGACAGGGTCCGTTCACCCCTCCACTTT.

The J gene is TRBJ1-2, the V gene TRBV2, with TRBD1 matching over 8 bases. CDR3 length: 13 residues. Germline-derived CDR1 and CDR2 are SNHLY and FYNNEI. Germline trimming cut 4 bases from V and 4 bases from J; bases unmatched to any gene: 2. The CDR3 is CASSVTGGYGYTF. The CDR3 coding sequence is TGTGCCAGCAGTGTCACAGGGGGCTATGGCTACACCTTC.

V usage is TRBV19 and J usage is TRBJ1-2; 8 bases agree with TRBD1. Germline assignment: CDR1 LNHDA and CDR2 SQIVND (reference sequence). After removal of 7 bases from V and 4 bases from J, the junction contained 11 bases not matched to a gene. The CDR3 totals 15 residues. CDR3 protein: CASTPDRDKLYGYTF. DNA for the CDR3: TGTGCCAGTACCCCGGACAGGGACAAACTCTATGGCTACACCTTC.

This rearrangement joins TRBV6-5 to TRBJ1-6, with a tentative D call TRBD1 (6 bases). Deletions cut 10 bases from V and 8 bases from J, with 15 bases between. The CDR3 contains 13 residues. In germline, CDR1 is MNHEY, CDR2 SVGAGI. CDR3 nucleotide sequence: TGTGCCACTCCAGGGGAAGGATATTCACCCCTCCACTTT. Residues: CATPGEGYSPLHF.

The chain has TRBV10-3 and TRBJ1-2, with TRBD1 identical over 9 bases. Germline assignment: CDR1 ENHRY and CDR2 SYGVKD. V gave up 7 bases and J gave up 0 bases; unmatched junction bases: 6. This CDR3 comprises 15 residues. CDR3 nucleotides: TGTGCCATCACCCGACAGGGGGAGGCTAACTATGGCTACACCTTC. Protein product: CAITRQGEANYGYTF.

The chain is built from TRBV4-1 and TRBJ1-6; the match to TRBD1 covers 9 bases. The germline gives CDR1 MGHRA, CDR2 YSYEKL. CDR3 size: 16 residues. V trimming: 3 bases; J trimming: 6 bases; junction bases outside the gene matches: 6. The CDR3 spells CASSHSSQGANSPLHF. CDR3 nucleotide sequence: TGCGCCAGCAGCCATTCCTCACAGGGGGCTAATTCACCCCTCCACTTT.

The rearrangement links TRBV4-2 to TRBJ2-2; TRBD1 is a possible D gene (5 bases). Germline-derived CDR1 and CDR2 are LGHNA and YNFKEQ. This CDR3 is 14 amino acids long. The V and J ends lost 0 bases and 4 bases respectively, with 6 bases between them. The CDR3: CASSQDRATGELFF. The CDR3 DNA is TGTGCCAGCAGCCAAGACAGGGCCACCGGGGAGCTGTTTTTT.

In this sample, this clone turned up a few times. V gene TRBV6-1 combines with J gene TRBJ2-5, with 11 bases fitting TRBD2. V lost 1 base to trimming and J lost 4 bases; unmatched junction nucleotides: 11. CDR1 and CDR2 (germline): MNHNS, SASEGT. The CDR3 extends over 18 amino acids. The CDR3 nucleotides read TGTGCCAGCAGTGAAGACGTTCTAGCGGGGGGCCTTCGAGAGACCCAGTACTTC. Residues: CASSEDVLAGGLRETQYF.

V usage is TRBV29-1 and J usage is TRBJ1-4, with D possibly matching TRBD1 (6 bases). The germline V gene has CDR1 SQVTM and CDR2 ANQGSEA. V was trimmed by 6 bases and J by 7 bases, leaving 15 bases between them. The CDR3 loop spans 13 amino acids. The CDR3 loop is CSVHRVGFEKLFF. Here the CDR3 DNA reads TGCAGCGTCCACAGGGTCGGTTTTGAAAAACTGTTTTTT.

The rearrangement joins TRBV12-3 or TRBV12-4 to TRBJ2-5; TRBD2 might be the D (6 bases). Trimming pared 7 bases from V and 9 bases from J, leaving 15 bases between. CDR3 length equals 12 residues. CDR3 coding DNA: TGTGCCAGCACCCGGGACTTAATAGCCCAGTACTTC. Protein: CASTRDLIAQYF.